The rows below give T cell receptor beta chains drawn from one sample of a study of molecular identifiers for immune sequencing clone quantification. One entry per CDR3 protein results from TCRdb running MiXCR on the PCR reads. Here the sample spans 85,000 to 90,000 distinct CDR3 sequences, roughly 20% being singletons. Sequenced material: naive CD8+ T cells from blood, with Jurkat cell RNA spiked in. The source is a human donor in good health. Some libraries in this study had Jurkat cell RNA spiked in. CDR3s include the opening cysteine and the closing phenylalanine or tryptophan. Each record gives: V gene, CDR3 length, clone size, D gene, J gene, CDR3 DNA, CDR3 protein. The D gene is left open where the match is weak. The size entry is marked missing in some rows and otherwise reads once, few, many or a size class.

v_gene: TRBV5-6
len: 13
abundance: -
d_gene: -
j_gene: TRBJ1-5
CDR3nt: TGTGCCAGCAGCGCCCGGGGCAATCAGTCCCAGCATTTT
CDR3aa: CASSARGNQSQHF

v_gene: TRBV19
len: 13
abundance: few
d_gene: -
j_gene: TRBJ2-7
CDR3nt: TGTGCCAGTAGTATGGACGGTACCTACGAGCAGTACTTC
CDR3aa: CASSMDGTYEQYF

v_gene: TRBV7-9
len: 14
abundance: many
d_gene: TRBD2
j_gene: TRBJ2-1
CDR3nt: TGTGCCAGCAGCTTAAGCGGGGAGCGCAATGAGCAGTTCTTC
CDR3aa: CASSLSGERNEQFF

v_gene: TRBV7-9
len: 14
abundance: many
d_gene: -
j_gene: TRBJ2-2
CDR3nt: TGTGCCAGCCTTCCGGGGGTCCTCGGCGGGGAGCTGTTTTTT
CDR3aa: CASLPGVLGGELFF

v_gene: TRBV4-1
len: 15
abundance: many
d_gene: -
j_gene: TRBJ1-6
CDR3nt: TGCGCCAGCAGCCAAGAGGAGGGGAGGGGTTCACCCCTCCACTTT
CDR3aa: CASSQEEGRGSPLHF

v_gene: TRBV27
len: 14
abundance: many
d_gene: -
j_gene: TRBJ1-2
CDR3nt: TGTGCCAGCAGTTTATCAGGAGCTAACTATGGCTACACCTTC
CDR3aa: CASSLSGANYGYTF

v_gene: TRBV6-5
len: 12
abundance: many
d_gene: -
j_gene: TRBJ2-4
CDR3nt: TGTGCCAGCAGTCCAGGGAAAAACATTCAGTACTTC
CDR3aa: CASSPGKNIQYF

v_gene: TRBV4-3
len: 16
abundance: many
d_gene: -
j_gene: TRBJ2-1
CDR3nt: TGCGCCAGCAGCCAAGACCGACACTATACGTACAATGAGCAGTTCTTC
CDR3aa: CASSQDRHYTYNEQFF

v_gene: TRBV5-1
len: 14
abundance: many
d_gene: TRBD1
j_gene: TRBJ1-1
CDR3nt: TGCGCCAGCAGCTTGACAGGGGTGAACACTGAAGCTTTCTTT
CDR3aa: CASSLTGVNTEAFF

v_gene: TRBV4-1
len: 12
abundance: many
d_gene: -
j_gene: TRBJ2-1
CDR3nt: TGCGCCAGCAGCCAAGTACTCGATGAGCAGTTCTTC
CDR3aa: CASSQVLDEQFF

v_gene: TRBV4-3
len: 15
abundance: many
d_gene: -
j_gene: TRBJ1-1
CDR3nt: TGCGCCAGCAGCCTCGGAAGAGTTTTGAACACTGAAGCTTTCTTT
CDR3aa: CASSLGRVLNTEAFF

v_gene: TRBV7-9
len: 15
abundance: few
d_gene: TRBD1
j_gene: TRBJ1-2
CDR3nt: TGTGCCAGCAGCTTATCGGGACAGGGGGCCTATGGCTACACCTTC
CDR3aa: CASSLSGQGAYGYTF

v_gene: TRBV27
len: 14
abundance: many
d_gene: -
j_gene: TRBJ2-3
CDR3nt: TGTGCCAGCAGTTTATCGGCAGGAGCTGTGACGCAGTATTTT
CDR3aa: CASSLSAGAVTQYF

v_gene: TRBV7-9
len: 15
abundance: many
d_gene: -
j_gene: TRBJ1-1
CDR3nt: TGTGCCAGCAGCTTAGGTACACTGGGGAACACTGAAGCTTTCTTT
CDR3aa: CASSLGTLGNTEAFF

v_gene: TRBV19
len: 15
abundance: many
d_gene: -
j_gene: TRBJ2-2
CDR3nt: TGTGCCAGTAGCCGAGGGACGCGGTCCTCTGGGGAGCTGTTTTTT
CDR3aa: CASSRGTRSSGELFF

v_gene: TRBV10-1
len: 17
abundance: many
d_gene: TRBD2
j_gene: TRBJ2-7
CDR3nt: TGCGCCAGCAGTATGGGCGGGGGGCCCGATAAATCCTACGAGCAGTACTTC
CDR3aa: CASSMGGGPDKSYEQYF

v_gene: TRBV6-5
len: 13
abundance: many
d_gene: -
j_gene: TRBJ2-6
CDR3nt: TGTGCCAGCACGATCTCTGGGGCCAACGTCCTGACTTTC
CDR3aa: CASTISGANVLTF

v_gene: TRBV12-3/TRBV12-4
len: 15
abundance: few
d_gene: -
j_gene: TRBJ2-3
CDR3nt: TGTGCCAGCAGTCCTAGGGGGGGTTTTACAGATACGCAGTATTTT
CDR3aa: CASSPRGGFTDTQYF

v_gene: TRBV18
len: 16
abundance: -
d_gene: -
j_gene: TRBJ1-2
CDR3nt: TGTGCCAGCTCACCCATGATGGAGCTACGGAACTGTGGCTACACCTTC
CDR3aa: CASSPMMELRNCGYTF

v_gene: TRBV27
len: 14
abundance: many
d_gene: -
j_gene: TRBJ2-7
CDR3nt: TGTGCCAGCAGTCGAACAGGGGAGGGGTACGAGCAGTACTTC
CDR3aa: CASSRTGEGYEQYF

v_gene: TRBV20-1
len: 15
abundance: many
d_gene: TRBD2
j_gene: TRBJ2-7
CDR3nt: TGCAGTGCTAGGGGGACTAGCGGGTCCGCCTACGAGCAGTACTTC
CDR3aa: CSARGTSGSAYEQYF

v_gene: TRBV24-1
len: 14
abundance: many
d_gene: -
j_gene: TRBJ2-7
CDR3nt: TGTGCCACCAGTGCCCGACCTTTGGGAGGCGAGCAGTACTTC
CDR3aa: CATSARPLGGEQYF

v_gene: TRBV3-1
len: 17
abundance: many
d_gene: TRBD1
j_gene: TRBJ2-1
CDR3nt: TGTGCCAGCAGCCAAGATCGGCCCGGACAGGGTGTAAATGAGCAGTTCTTC
CDR3aa: CASSQDRPGQGVNEQFF

v_gene: TRBV9
len: 13
abundance: -
d_gene: -
j_gene: TRBJ2-5
CDR3nt: TGCGCCAGCAGCTTGGTTGATAGCGAGACCCAGTACTTC
CDR3aa: CASSLVDSETQYF

v_gene: TRBV24-1
len: 18
abundance: many
d_gene: TRBD1
j_gene: TRBJ2-3
CDR3nt: TGTGCCACCAGTGATTTGCGTTTGGACAGGGGGCTTCCGGATACGCAGTATTTT
CDR3aa: CATSDLRLDRGLPDTQYF

v_gene: TRBV20-1
len: 14
abundance: many
d_gene: -
j_gene: TRBJ2-1
CDR3nt: TGCAGTGCCCAGAACAGGGCATACTACAATGAGCAGTTCTTC
CDR3aa: CSAQNRAYYNEQFF

v_gene: TRBV7-6
len: 13
abundance: many
d_gene: -
j_gene: TRBJ1-1
CDR3nt: TGTGCCAGCAGCGGAACCAGGGGAGCTGAAGCTTTCTTT
CDR3aa: CASSGTRGAEAFF

v_gene: TRBV24-1
len: 16
abundance: many
d_gene: -
j_gene: TRBJ2-1
CDR3nt: TGTGCCACCAGTGATAGTCGTCTAGCGACCGTCAATGAGCAGTTCTTC
CDR3aa: CATSDSRLATVNEQFF

v_gene: TRBV7-9
len: 14
abundance: few
d_gene: -
j_gene: TRBJ1-1
CDR3nt: TGTGCCAGCAGCTTAGTCGTATTGGGCACTGAAGCTTTCTTT
CDR3aa: CASSLVVLGTEAFF